This TCR beta chain emerged from a study of regulatory T cells in long-lasting Graves disease. General study results and limits: It was in persistent disease that TRBV28, TRBJ1-2 and TRBJ2-5 were favored.

This clonotype was observed many times. Antigen specificity is unknown. Germline V gene sequence: CDR1 SGHDN, CDR2 FVKESK. The CDR3 extends over 16 amino acids. V lost 2 bases and J lost 0; bases outside the gene matches: 5. Time point described: newly diagnosed GD, antithyroid drugs for less than 3 months. Researchers made the TCR library from RNA that was extracted from PBMCs. TCR beta libraries were built with iRepertoire HTBI primers and Arm-PCR of CDR3 regions. TCRdb reprocessed the multiplex PCR reads via MiXCR and lists one record per CDR3 protein. The sample has approximately 460,000 distinct CDR3 sequences; roughly 15% are singletons. This sample also appeared in a second study, on T cells in Graves' hyperthyroidism and ophthalmopathy. That paper notes: Those patients with uncontrolled infection, other autoimmune disease, pregnancy or lactation were excluded. For ophthalmopathy, model prediction preceded onset by a median around six months.

The clonotype originates from a woman in her twenties or thirties with Graves disease. Sequenced here: peripheral blood mononuclear cells (PBMCs), sampled at new diagnosis, from a patient treated with antithyroid drugs. The rearrangement links TRBV14 to TRBJ2-3, with TRBD1 matching 7 bases. This CDR3 reads CASSQNRGTSTDTQYF. The CDR3 nucleotides read TGTGCCAGCAGCCAAAACAGGGGAACTAGCACAGATACGCAGTATTTT. The full variable domain, rest sourced from reference TRBV14 and TRBJ2-3, is EAGVTQFPSHSVIEKGQTVTLRCDPISGHDNLYWYRRVMGKEIKFLLHFVKESKQDESGMPNNRFLAERTGGTYSTLKVQPAELEDSGVYFCASSQNRGTSTDTQYFGPGTRLTVL.